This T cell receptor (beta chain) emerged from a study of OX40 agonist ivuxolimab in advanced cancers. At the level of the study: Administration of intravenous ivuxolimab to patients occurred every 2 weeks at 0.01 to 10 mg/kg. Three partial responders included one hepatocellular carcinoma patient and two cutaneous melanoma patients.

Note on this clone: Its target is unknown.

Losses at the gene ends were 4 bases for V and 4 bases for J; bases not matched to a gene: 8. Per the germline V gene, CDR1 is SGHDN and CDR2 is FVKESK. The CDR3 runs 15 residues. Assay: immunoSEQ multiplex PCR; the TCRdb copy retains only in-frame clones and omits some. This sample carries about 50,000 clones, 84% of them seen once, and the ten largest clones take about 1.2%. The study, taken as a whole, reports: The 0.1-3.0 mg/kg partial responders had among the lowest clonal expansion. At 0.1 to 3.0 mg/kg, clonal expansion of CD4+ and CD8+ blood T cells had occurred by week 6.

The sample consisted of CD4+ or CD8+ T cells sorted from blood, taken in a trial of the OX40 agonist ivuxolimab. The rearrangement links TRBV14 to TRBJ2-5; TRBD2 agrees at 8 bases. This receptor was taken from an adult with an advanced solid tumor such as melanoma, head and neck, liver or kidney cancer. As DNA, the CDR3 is TGTGCCAGCAGCCCTACGGGAGGGGGAGCAGAGACCCAGTACTTC. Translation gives CASSPTGGGAETQYF.